This is a list of T cell receptor beta chains from one sample in a study of T cells in Graves' hyperthyroidism and ophthalmopathy. TCRdb recomputed calls from the multiplex PCR reads with MiXCR, one row per CDR3 protein. Here the sample spans 350,000 or so distinct CDR3 sequences, about 15% being singletons. Sequenced: blood. Source of these receptors: a woman in her twenties or thirties with Graves' hyperthyroidism that later progressed to Graves' ophthalmopathy. The CDR3 runs from the conserved cysteine through the conserved F or W. D genes are given only for firm matches. Where a row states a size, it is once, few, many or the class of an expanded clone; other rows omit it.

>NA|TRBV20-1|many|TRBJ1-1
TGCAGTGCTAGATTTGGAGGGAGTAACACTGAAGCTTTCTTT
CSARFGGSNTEAFF
>TRBD2|TRBV4-1|NA|TRBJ2-3
TGCGCCAGCAGCCAAGGCCGACTAGCGGGAGGATGGGATACGCAGTATTTT
CASSQGRLAGGWDTQYF
>TRBD2|TRBV12-3/TRBV12-4|NA|TRBJ2-1
TGTGCCAGCAGATCACTAGCGGGAGGCCAACTCAATGAGCAGTTCTTC
CASRSLAGGQLNEQFF
>NA|TRBV2|many|TRBJ2-7
TGTGCCAGCAGTGAATGGACAAAAAGCTCCTACGAGCAGTACTTC
CASSEWTKSSYEQYF
>NA|TRBV28|many|TRBJ1-5
TGTGCCAGCAGTTTATTCTCTCTTAGCAATCAGCCCCAGCATTTT
CASSLFSLSNQPQHF
>NA|TRBV11-2|many|TRBJ2-3
TGTGCCAGCAGCTTCTGGGGGGCCCGCACAGATACGCAGTATTTT
CASSFWGARTDTQYF
>NA|TRBV2|many|TRBJ1-5
TGTGCCAGCAGTGTCGGTGGTTTGCGCCAGCCCCAGCATTTT
CASSVGGLRQPQHF
>NA|TRBV6-2/TRBV6-3|NA|TRBJ2-1
TGTGCCAGCAGTCCCCTCTTTCAGGATCCCTACAATGAGCAGTTCTTC
CASSPLFQDPYNEQFF
>NA|TRBV5-5|NA|TRBJ1-3
TGTGCCAGCAGCTCGTCGGACTGGGGCTCTGGAAACACCATATATTTT
CASSSSDWGSGNTIYF
>NA|TRBV10-3|few|TRBJ2-4
TGTGCCATCAGTGACCCCGGACAAATGGGGCAAAACATTCAGTACTTC
CAISDPGQMGQNIQYF
>NA|TRBV19|NA|TRBJ2-7
TGTGCCAGTAGTATTGAACAGGGATCCGAGCAGTACTTC
CASSIEQGSEQYF
>TRBD2|TRBV3-1|few|TRBJ2-6
TGTGCCAGCAAACCTTCAATCGGGACTAGCGTTGACTCTGGGGCCAACGTCCTGACTTTC
CASKPSIGTSVDSGANVLTF
>NA|TRBV6-1|NA|TRBJ1-2
TGTGCCAGCAGTGGATTGGGTAATTGGAGTAACTATGGCTACACCTTC
CASSGLGNWSNYGYTF
>NA|TRBV28|many|TRBJ2-3
TGTGCCAGCAGCTTAGGGAGAGATACGCAGTATTTT
CASSLGRDTQYF
>TRBD1|TRBV20-1|many|TRBJ2-2
TGCAGTGCTAGGACAGGGGACACCGGGGAGCTGTTTTTT
CSARTGDTGELFF
>TRBD2|TRBV4-3|NA|TRBJ2-2
TGCGCCAGCCATCCGGGACTAGCAAAAATGAGCACCGGGGAGCTGTTTTTT
CASHPGLAKMSTGELFF
>NA|TRBV19|many|TRBJ2-4
TGTGCCAGTAGTCCTCTCGGGACACGACAAAACATTCAGTACTTC
CASSPLGTRQNIQYF
>TRBD2|TRBV27|many|TRBJ2-7
TGTGCCAGCAGTCCACCCGGGCTAGCGGGGGGGTTGGAGCAGTACTTC
CASSPPGLAGGLEQYF
>NA|TRBV12-3/TRBV12-4|few|TRBJ1-1
TGTGCCAGCAGCTTCAGGGTTCTCGCCGCGGCTTTCTTT
CASSFRVLAAAFF
>TRBD2|TRBV2|NA|TRBJ2-3
TGTGCCAGCAGAGAACGGACTAGCGGAAATACAGATACGCAGTATTTT
CASRERTSGNTDTQYF
>NA|TRBV15|many|TRBJ1-2
TGTGCCACCAGCAGAGACGGAGTTAACTATGGCTACACCTTC
CATSRDGVNYGYTF
>TRBD1|TRBV6-2/TRBV6-3|few|TRBJ2-2
TGTGCCAGCACCGGCGGGACAGGGGGCGCCTTGCTGTTTTTT
CASTGGTGGALLFF
>NA|TRBV3-1|many|TRBJ2-1
TGTGCCAGCAGCCACGAGGGTATTGTACTAACGACCTCCTACAATGAGCAGTTCTTC
CASSHEGIVLTTSYNEQFF